A single count supports the clone carrying this TCR beta chain. These data originate in a study of a mutant IDH1 vaccine in newly diagnosed glioma. Sequencing used immunoSEQ multiplex PCR; TCRdb keeps in-frame clones, though not all of them. Of 59,000 or so clones listed, 75% to 95% are singletons. Stated time point: baseline, week 1 (first vaccination visit). Described treatment: pre-vaccination baseline after standard-of-care therapy. Looked up from germline, CDR1 is MGHRA and CDR2 is YSYEKL. V shed 1 base and J 5 bases; nucleotides not matched to a gene: 15. CDR3 length: 18 residues. The rearrangement links TRBV4-1 to TRBJ2-5; 8 nucleotides match TRBD2. This sequence was found in a man aged 50 or older with glioma. The sample in question was PBMCs, obtained from a glioma patient treated with radiotherapy, temozolomide or both. CDR3 DNA sequence: TGCGCCAGCAGCCAAGTAGTAGGCTTGGCGACGGGGGGGGAGACCCAGTACTTC. Residues: CASSQVVGLATGGETQYF.